The entry that follows covers one T cell receptor (beta chain) sequence. The target antigen is unknown. This entry belongs to a study of T cell responses to AZD1222 COVID-19 vaccine. Whole-study results and caveats: The study found vaccine-associated CD4 TCRs spanning spike, dominant at 160-218 and 743-854. Baseline testing showed seropositivity in only a handful of AZD1222 recipients. Breadth and depth of Spike-specific TCRs rose after two AZD1222 doses. None of the repertoires were sampled until the peak T cell response had passed.

CDR1 is MGHRA and CDR2 is YSYEKL in the germline V gene. V gave up 4 bases and J gave up 0 bases; unmatched junction bases: 3. CDR3 size: 14 residues. Clones were read by immunoSEQ multiplex PCR, and TCRdb kept only the in-frame ones, dropping some. The table lists 140,000 or so clones, more than 85% of them singletons. V is TRBV4-1 and J is TRBJ2-7; 7 nucleotides agree with TRBD1. The source is an adult who had recovered from COVID-19. The sequencing here drew on peripheral blood, taken after recovery from COVID-19. The CDR3 is CASSPTGLSYEQYF. CDR3 coding DNA: TGCGCCAGCAGCCCGACAGGGCTCTCCTACGAGCAGTACTTC.